This T cell receptor (beta chain) was captured in a study of CD8+ T cells in alopecia areata. Study findings and constraints: The study found higher clonality in lesional than normal scalp, especially in alopecia totalis/universalis. Since there was just one nonresponder, nobody can yet say how baseline CD8+ expansion ties to response.

J gave up 1 base and V 4 bases, and 2 bases lay outside the gene matches. The CDR3 contains 16 residues. CDR1 is SGDLS and CDR2 is YYNGEE in the germline V gene. Regarding treatment: oral pan-JAK inhibitor, 5-10 mg twice daily. RNA was extracted and reverse transcribed into cDNA as the sequencing template. Clones were read by immunoSEQ multiplex PCR, and TCRdb kept only the in-frame ones, dropping some. Counted here are some 58,000 clones, about half occurring once; the ten biggest clones make up roughly 20%. This clone appeared a few times. Its antigen remains unidentified. The sample here was CD8+ T cells sorted from blood, taken around week 37, from a patient treated with tofacitinib. The rearrangement uses TRBV9 and TRBJ2-1, with TRBD2 identical over 13 bases. This TCR came from a human donor with alopecia areata. The DNA of the CDR3 is TGTGCCAGCAGCATGGGACTAGCGGGGTCCTACAATGAGCAGTTCTTC. Translation: CASSMGLAGSYNEQFF.